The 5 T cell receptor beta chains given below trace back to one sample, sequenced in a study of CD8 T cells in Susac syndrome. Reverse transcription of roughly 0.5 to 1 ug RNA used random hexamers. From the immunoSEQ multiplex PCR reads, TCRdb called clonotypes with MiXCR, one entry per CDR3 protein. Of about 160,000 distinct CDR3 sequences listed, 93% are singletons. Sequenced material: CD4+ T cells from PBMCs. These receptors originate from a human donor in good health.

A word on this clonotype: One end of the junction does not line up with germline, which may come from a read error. CDR3 nucleotides: TGCAGCGCTGAGGGACTTAAGAACACAGATACGCAGTTTTTT. Its protein product is CSAEGLKNTDTQFF. The chain couples TRBV29-1 to TRBJ2-3, with D maybe TRBD2 (6 bases). Germline V gene sequence: CDR1 SQVTM, CDR2 ANQGSEA. The CDR3 is 14 amino acids.

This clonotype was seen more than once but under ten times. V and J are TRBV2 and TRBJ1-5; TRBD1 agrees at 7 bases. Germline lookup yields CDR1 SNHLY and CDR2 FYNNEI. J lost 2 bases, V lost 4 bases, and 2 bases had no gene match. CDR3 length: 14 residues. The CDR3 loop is CASSGQGRNQPQHF. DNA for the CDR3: TGTGCCAGCAGTGGACAGGGCCGCAATCAGCCCCAGCATTTT.

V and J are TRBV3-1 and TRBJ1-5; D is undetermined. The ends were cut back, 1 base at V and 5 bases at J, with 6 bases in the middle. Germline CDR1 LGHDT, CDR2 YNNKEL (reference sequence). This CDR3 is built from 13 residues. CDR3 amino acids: CASSQGMDQPQHF. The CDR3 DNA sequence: TGTGCCAGCAGCCAAGGGATGGATCAGCCCCAGCATTTT.

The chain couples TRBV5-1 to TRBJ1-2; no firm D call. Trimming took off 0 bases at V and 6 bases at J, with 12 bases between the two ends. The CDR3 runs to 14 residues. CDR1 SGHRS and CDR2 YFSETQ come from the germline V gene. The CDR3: CASSLVGVRNGYTF. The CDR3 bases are TGCGCCAGCAGCTTGGTCGGGGTCCGGAATGGCTACACCTTC.

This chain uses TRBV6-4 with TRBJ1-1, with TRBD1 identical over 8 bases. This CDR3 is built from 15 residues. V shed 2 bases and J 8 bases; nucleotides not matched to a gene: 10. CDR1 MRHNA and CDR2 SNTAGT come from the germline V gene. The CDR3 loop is CASSDLYGQGSEAFF. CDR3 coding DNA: TGTGCCAGCAGTGACCTATATGGACAGGGTTCAGAAGCTTTCTTT.